The clone carrying this T cell receptor beta chain was observed many times. These data belong to a study of T cells in Graves' hyperthyroidism and ophthalmopathy. TCR beta CDR3 region amplification was performed from RNA transcripts. Primed by the HTBI set, a first-round RT-PCR was run on the TCR CDR3. Via MiXCR, TCRdb re-called the multiplex PCR reads, giving one row per CDR3 protein. Here the sample spans 490,000 or so distinct CDR3 sequences, 15% to 20% being singletons. Any patient presenting with uncontrolled infection, other autoimmune disease, pregnancy or lactation was left out. The clonotype comes from a woman aged 25 to 39 with Graves' ophthalmopathy. What was sequenced was blood.

This CDR3 is CASSREVETQYF. CDR3 DNA sequence: TGTGCCAGTTCGCGGGAGGTAGAGACCCAGTACTTC. The V call is TRBV2, the J call TRBJ2-5, with 8 bases identical to TRBD2. Germline V gives CDR1 SNHLY, CDR2 FYNNEI. V lost 9 bases, J lost 4 bases, and 4 bases stayed unmatched. This CDR3 comprises 12 residues.